The 26 T cell receptor beta chains in this list originate from one sample, sequenced in a study of blood T cells in healthy people across ages. It was with a sample-barcoded 5' primer and a J-beta primer mix that a second PCR of roughly 7 to 12 cycles was run. TCRdb fed the 5' RACE reads into MiXCR, producing one record per CDR3 protein. The sample lists 700,000 or so distinct CDR3 sequences, about 20% occurring once. The sequencing input was blood. Receptor source: a man aged 70-80 years in good health.

The CDR3 reads CASSATPGSGNTIYF. The CDR3, as DNA: TGTGCCAGCAGCGCTACGCCAGGGTCTGGAAACACCATATATTTT. The chain links TRBV9 to TRBJ1-3, with D possibly matching TRBD1 (5 bases). V gave up 3 bases and J gave up 1 base, with 11 bases separating them. The length of the CDR3 is 15 residues. Germline V gene lookup returns CDR1 SGDLS and CDR2 YYNGEE.

The CDR3 protein is CASSLGVPGVGAQETQYF. The CDR3 DNA sequence: TGTGCCAGCAGCTTAGGAGTTCCAGGGGTTGGGGCCCAAGAGACCCAGTACTTC. The rearrangement joins TRBV7-6 to TRBJ2-5; tentative D call: TRBD1 (6 bases). This CDR3 has 18 amino acids. V was cut by 1 base and J by 1 base, with 19 bases left in between. Per the germline V gene, CDR1 is SGHVS and CDR2 is FNYEAQ.

The V and J genes are TRBV27 and TRBJ2-1; D is possibly TRBD1 (5 bases). This CDR3 has 15 amino acids. The germline gives CDR1 MNHEY, CDR2 SMNVEV (reference sequence). Deletions cut 3 bases from V and 2 bases from J, with 11 bases between. Here the CDR3 reads CASSFSRVTYNEQFF. CDR3 DNA sequence: TGTGCCAGCAGTTTCTCCAGGGTGACCTACAATGAGCAGTTCTTC.

This chain joins TRBV20-1 and TRBJ2-5, with 13 positions matching TRBD2. CDR1 is DFQATT, CDR2 SNEGSKA, per germline (reference sequence). Trimming removed 4 bases from V and 5 bases from J; junction bases left unmatched: 13. The CDR3 has 17 residues. The CDR3 region is CSANRGLAGAFGETQYF. In DNA form, the CDR3 reads TGCAGTGCTAACCGAGGACTAGCGGGGGCCTTCGGCGAGACCCAGTACTTC.

This clonotype was seen more than once but under ten times. The V call is TRBV7-2, the J call TRBJ1-5; the D is unclear. Trimming pared 0 bases from V and 8 bases from J, leaving 11 bases between. This CDR3 comprises 14 residues. The V gene's germline CDR1 is SGHTA and CDR2 FQGNSA. The CDR3 is CASSLAMVGKPQHF. CDR3 bases: TGTGCCAGCAGCTTAGCGATGGTGGGGAAGCCCCAGCATTTT.

The V and J genes are TRBV6-6 and TRBJ2-3; D uncertain. Trimming removed 9 bases from V and 2 bases from J, with 15 bases in between. There are 14 residues in the CDR3. Per the germline V gene, CDR1 is MNHNY and CDR2 is SVGAGI (reference sequence). This CDR3 is CASCRLTHTDTQYF. As DNA, the CDR3 is TGTGCCAGTTGTAGGTTGACACACACAGATACGCAGTATTTT.

V gene TRBV11-3 combines with J gene TRBJ2-1; the D gene is possibly TRBD1 (6 bases). V lost 5 bases to trimming and J lost 3 bases, with 11 bases between them. The CDR3 length is 14 residues. Germline CDR1 and CDR2: SGHNT and YENEEA. The chain's CDR3 is CASSNTRGYNEQFF. CDR3 DNA sequence: TGTGCCAGCAGCAACACCAGGGGCTACAATGAGCAGTTCTTC.

The rearrangement links TRBV18 to TRBJ1-1; D possibly corresponds to TRBD1 (6 bases). The CDR3 contains 14 residues. From germline, CDR1 is KGHSH and CDR2 LQKENI. Trimming took off 1 base at V and 11 bases at J, with 17 bases between the two ends. CDR3 DNA sequence: TGTGCCAGCTCACCACTTAGGGGGGAAGGGAACGCTTTCTTT. It encodes CASSPLRGEGNAFF.

The chain uses TRBV5-1 and TRBJ2-1; the match to TRBD1 covers 10 bases. After removal of 4 bases from V and 2 bases from J, the junction contained 3 bases not matched to a gene. The germline V gene has CDR1 SGHRS and CDR2 YFSETQ. CDR3 length equals 15 residues. DNA of the CDR3: TGCGCCAGCAGCGTGACAGGGGGCGCCTACAATGAGCAGTTCTTC. This translates into CASSVTGGAYNEQFF.

V gene TRBV20-1 combines with J gene TRBJ2-1; D not resolved. The ends were cut back, 3 bases at V and 4 bases at J, with 16 bases in the middle. CDR3 size: 15 residues. Germline V gene data show CDR1 as DFQATT and CDR2 as SNEGSKA (reference sequence). The CDR3 bases are TGCAGTGCTAGTGATGGGTTAAAAGGGTACAATGAGCAGTTCTTC. This codes for CSASDGLKGYNEQFF.

V usage is TRBV7-9 and J usage is TRBJ2-5, with 11 bases fitting TRBD1. With the DNA end fitting TRBJ2-1 better, the J assignment may be wrong. Germline CDR1 is SEHNR and CDR2 is FQNEAQ (reference sequence). The CDR3 spans 13 residues. The CDR3 reads CASSRSGQGVQFF. CDR3 nucleotides: TGTGCCAGCAGCCGCTCGGGACAGGGGGTGCAGTTCTTC.

There are a few counts of this clonotype. The chain carries TRBV10-3 and TRBJ1-5, with 7 bases identical to TRBD1. The CDR3 is 14 residues long. Germline V gene lookup returns CDR1 ENHRY and CDR2 SYGVKD. Unmatched junction bases numbered 2, after V lost 2 bases and J lost 4 bases. CDR3 coding DNA: TGTGCCATCAGTGAGCGGGACAGAAATCAGCCCCAGCATTTT. It is translated as CAISERDRNQPQHF.

The chain has TRBV11-2 and TRBJ1-1, with D possibly matching TRBD1 (6 bases). Germline V gene data show CDR1 as SGHAT and CDR2 as FQNNGV. The CDR3 spans 12 residues. Trimming stripped 5 bases from V and 6 bases from J, with 10 bases between. The CDR3 DNA reads TGTGCCAGCAGCGACAGGTTCCCTGAAGCTTTCTTT. Amino acid sequence: CASSDRFPEAFF.

This clonotype occurred many times. The gene calls are TRBV10-2 and TRBJ1-2, with no clear D. V shed 7 bases and J shed 4 bases, with 16 bases lying between them. The CDR3 runs to 14 residues. CDR1 and CDR2 from the germline V gene are WSHSY and SAAADI. For the CDR3, the DNA is TGCGCCAGCAACCCGACAAGTTCTACCTATGGCTACACCTTC. It is translated as CASNPTSSTYGYTF.

This chain links TRBV15 with TRBJ2-7; the match to TRBD2 covers 10 bases. The V gene end was trimmed by 0 bases and the J gene end by 0 bases; junction bases not matched to a gene: 8. Germline lookup yields CDR1 LNHNV and CDR2 YYDKDF (reference sequence). The CDR3 runs 18 residues. The CDR3 sequence is CATSRDILSGGYSYEQYF. In DNA form, the CDR3 reads TGTGCCACCAGCAGAGACATTCTTAGCGGGGGGTACTCCTACGAGCAGTACTTC.

This clonotype was recorded once. This chain joins TRBV7-2 and TRBJ2-4, with D unresolved. In germline, CDR1 is SGHTA, CDR2 FQGNSA. Trimming removed 1 base at V and 10 bases at J, with 11 bases between. The CDR3 runs to 13 residues. The DNA of the CDR3 is TGTGCCAGCAGCTTAGGAGTAGGGCGAATTCAGTACTTC. It is translated as CASSLGVGRIQYF.

This clonotype was detected only a few times. The rearrangement joins TRBV20-1 to TRBJ1-2, with a tentative D call TRBD1 (6 bases). V was cut by 3 bases and J by 4 bases, with 15 bases left in between. The germline V gene encodes CDR1 DFQATT and CDR2 SNEGSKA (reference sequence). The CDR3 totals 14 residues. In nucleotides, the CDR3 is TGCAGTGCTAGGTTCGGGGGCTACAGCTATGGCTACACCTTC. Protein: CSARFGGYSYGYTF.

This clonotype was picked up a small number of times. The chain employs TRBV2 and TRBJ2-7; D is unresolved. The tail of the sequence fits TRBJ2-5 better, so the J call may be wrong. The CDR3 has 13 residues. CDR1 and CDR2 from the germline V gene are SNHLY and FYNNEI. The CDR3 DNA follows: TGTGCCAGCAGTCCAAATATCCAAGAGACCCAGTACTTC. Protein: CASSPNIQETQYF.

The chain employs TRBV15 and TRBJ2-3; D not resolved. CDR1 and CDR2 (germline): LNHNV, YYDKDF (reference sequence). Trimming stripped 4 bases from V and 2 bases from J, with 13 bases between. The CDR3 is made up of 15 amino acids. CDR3 sequence: CATSTRSLYTDTQYF. CDR3 coding DNA: TGTGCCACCAGCACCCGGTCCCTTTACACAGATACGCAGTATTTT.

As concerns this clonotype: Because it lacks the conserved phenylalanine or tryptophan at the end, this CDR3 is likely a read error. J is TRBJ1-1 and V is TRBV13; 9 bases are a match to TRBD1. Germline CDR1 PRHDT, CDR2 FYEKMQ (reference sequence). The CDR3 extends over 15 amino acids. V shed 5 bases, J shed 6 bases, and the junction held 10 bases outside the gene matches. CDR3 sequence reads: CASSTGQGLNAEAFL. DNA of the CDR3: TGTGCCAGCAGCACGGGACAGGGCCTTAACGCTGAAGCTTTCCTT.

The CDR3 coding sequence is TGTGCCAGCAGCTGGGGGACTAGCGGGAACACCGGGGAGCTGTTTTTT. The encoded protein is CASSWGTSGNTGELFF. The rearrangement uses TRBV7-8 and TRBJ2-2; 11 nucleotides align to TRBD2. Germline lookup yields CDR1 SGHVS and CDR2 FQNEAQ. With V trimmed by 4 bases and J by 1 base, 2 bases remained unmatched. The CDR3 length is 16 residues.

The V gene is TRBV6-1, the J gene TRBJ1-4; possible D gene TRBD1, 6 bases. The germline V and J ends were trimmed by 6 bases and 7 bases, with 24 bases remaining between them. The CDR3 totals 17 residues. Germline V lookup: CDR1 MNHNS, CDR2 SASEGT. The CDR3 loop is CASRLQGLGRMGEKLFF. In DNA, the CDR3 is TGTGCCAGCAGACTACAGGGTCTTGGGAGGATGGGTGAAAAACTGTTTTTT.

V usage is TRBV3-1 and J usage is TRBJ1-6, with D perhaps TRBD1 (6 bases). The CDR3 is made up of 14 amino acids. The V gene's germline CDR1 is LGHDT and CDR2 YNNKEL (reference sequence). V was pared by 2 bases and J by 13 bases, with 15 bases between. CDR3 coding DNA: TGTGCCAGCAGCCAAAGGACAGAAAATATGCCCCTCCACTTT. It yields the protein CASSQRTENMPLHF. The full variable domain, in which reference TRBV3-1 and TRBJ1-6 provide the parts outside the CDR3, is DTAVSQTPKYLVTQMGNDKSIKCEQNLGHDTMYWYKQDSKKFLKIMFSYNNKELIINETVPNRFSPKSPDKAHLNLHINSLELGDSAVYFCASSQRTENMPLHFGNGTRLTVT.

A note on this clonotype: Relative to the germline gene, one junction end is altered; a read error may explain this. This chain joins TRBV7-3 and TRBJ2-3, with 8 bases lining up with TRBD2. CDR3 size: 15 residues. Per germline, CDR1 SGHTA and CDR2 FQGTGA. The DNA for the CDR3 is TGTGCCAACAGCCCCCCGGGAGGGGGTCCAGATACGCAGTATTTT. Its protein is CANSPPGGGPDTQYF.

The rearrangement joins TRBV29-1 to TRBJ1-2; TRBD1 aligns across 8 bases. The CDR3 totals 14 residues. Germline V gene sequence: CDR1 SQVTM, CDR2 ANQGSEA. Trimming took 1 base from V and 9 from J; bases not matched to a gene: 10. The CDR3 nucleotides read TGCAGCGTTGAAGTCGGACAGGGCGGGGTAAGCTACACCTTC. This sequence encodes CSVEVGQGGVSYTF.

The chain combines TRBV7-8 with TRBJ1-1; D might be TRBD1 (5 bases). The CDR3 spans 15 residues. Trimming shortened V by 7 bases and J by 1 base, and 16 bases separated the two germline ends. Per germline, CDR1 SGHVS and CDR2 FQNEAQ. DNA for the CDR3: TGTGCCAGCACCCTTAGCAGGGTGGCGAACACTGAAGCTTTCTTT. The encoded protein is CASTLSRVANTEAFF.